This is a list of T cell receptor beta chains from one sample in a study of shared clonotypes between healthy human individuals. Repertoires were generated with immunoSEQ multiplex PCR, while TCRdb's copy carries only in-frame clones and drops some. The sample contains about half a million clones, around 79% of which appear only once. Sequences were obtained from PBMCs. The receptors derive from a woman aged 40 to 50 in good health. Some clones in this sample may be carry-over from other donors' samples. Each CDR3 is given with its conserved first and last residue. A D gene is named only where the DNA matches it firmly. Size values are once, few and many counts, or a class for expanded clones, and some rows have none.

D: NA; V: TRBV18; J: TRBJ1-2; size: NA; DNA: TGTGCCAGCTCACCATCAACACCCGGTGTCTACACCTTC; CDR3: CASSPSTPGVYTF
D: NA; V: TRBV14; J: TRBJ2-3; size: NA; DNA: TGTGCCAGCAGCCAATATACTAGCACAGATACGCAGTATTTT; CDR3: CASSQYTSTDTQYF
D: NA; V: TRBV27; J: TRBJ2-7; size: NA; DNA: TGTGCCAGCAGTTTATCGGCCCTTAGACAGGCCTACGAGCAGTACTTC; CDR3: CASSLSALRQAYEQYF
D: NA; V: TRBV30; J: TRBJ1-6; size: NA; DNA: TGTGCCGGCCAGGAGTCTAATTCACCCCTCCACTTT; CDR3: CAGQESNSPLHF
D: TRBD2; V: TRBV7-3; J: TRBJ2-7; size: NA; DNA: TGTGCCAGCAGCTTAGCGGGAGGGCCGTACGAGCAGTACTTC; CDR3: CASSLAGGPYEQYF
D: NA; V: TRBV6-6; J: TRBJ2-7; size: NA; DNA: TGTGCCAGCAGTTCCACGGAGCCCTCCGTTCTCGAGCAGTACTTC; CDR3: CASSSTEPSVLEQYF
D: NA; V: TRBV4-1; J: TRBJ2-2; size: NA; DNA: TGCGCCAGCAGCTTGGCGGGGACGAACACCGGGGAGCTGTTTTTT; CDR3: CASSLAGTNTGELFF
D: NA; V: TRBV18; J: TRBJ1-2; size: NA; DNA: TGTGCCAGCTCACAAGGGGGTTTCGGCTATGGCTACACCTTC; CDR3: CASSQGGFGYGYTF
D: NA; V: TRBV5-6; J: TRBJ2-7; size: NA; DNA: TGTGCCAGTTCTGACAGGCGGAGAAGTGAGCAGTACTTC; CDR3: CASSDRRRSEQYF
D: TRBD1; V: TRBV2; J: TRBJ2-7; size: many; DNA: TGTGCCAGCAGCGCACAGGGGATCAGTTTGCACCGCTCCTACGAGCAGTACTTC; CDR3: CASSAQGISLHRSYEQYF
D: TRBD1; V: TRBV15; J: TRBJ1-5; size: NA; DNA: TGTGCCACCAGCAGACAGGGGGCGTATAATCAGCCCCAGCATTTT; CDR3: CATSRQGAYNQPQHF
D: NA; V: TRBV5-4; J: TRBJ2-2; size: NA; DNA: TGTGCCAGCAGCTTGGGTCGATTTGGGGACACCGGGGAGCTGTTTTTT; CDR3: CASSLGRFGDTGELFF
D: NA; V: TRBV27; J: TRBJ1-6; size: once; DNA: TGTGCCAGCAGTTTGGGGGGGGCAGGTAATTCACCCCTCCACTTT; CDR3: CASSLGGAGNSPLHF
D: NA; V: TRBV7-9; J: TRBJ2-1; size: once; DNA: TGTGCCAGCAGCTTCACAGATTACAATGAGCAGTTCTTC; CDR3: CASSFTDYNEQFF
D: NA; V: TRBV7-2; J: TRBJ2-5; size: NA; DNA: TGTGCCAGCAGCTTACTGTCGGGAGTAGTGGAGACCCAGTACTTC; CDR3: CASSLLSGVVETQYF
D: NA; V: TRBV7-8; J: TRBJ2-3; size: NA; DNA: TGTGCCAGCAGCTTGGGGTTAGGAACAGATACGCAGTATTTT; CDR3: CASSLGLGTDTQYF
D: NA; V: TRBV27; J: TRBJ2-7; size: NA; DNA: TGTGCCAGCAGTTTGGGTACAGTCAGTCGAGAGCAGTACTTC; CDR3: CASSLGTVSREQYF
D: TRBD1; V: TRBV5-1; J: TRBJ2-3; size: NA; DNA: TGCGCCAGCAGCGCCGGACAGGGGACGAGCACAGATACGCAGTATTTT; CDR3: CASSAGQGTSTDTQYF
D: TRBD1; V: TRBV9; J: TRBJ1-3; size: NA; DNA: TGTGCCAGCAACCCGGGACAGGGGGCTCCTGGAAACACCATATATTTT; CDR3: CASNPGQGAPGNTIYF
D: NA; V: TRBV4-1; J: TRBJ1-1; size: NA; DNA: TGCGCCAGCAGCAAATACGGCGAGTCCGCTTTCTTT; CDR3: CASSKYGESAFF
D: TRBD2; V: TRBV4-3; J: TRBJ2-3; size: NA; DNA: TGCGCCAGCAGCCAACGGTTACTAGCGGGAGGGCCGCCAGATACGCAGTATTTT; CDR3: CASSQRLLAGGPPDTQYF
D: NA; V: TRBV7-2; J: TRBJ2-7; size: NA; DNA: TGTGCCAGCAGCCTCACGCGAGTTTTGGAGCAGTACTTC; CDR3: CASSLTRVLEQYF